The next 24 T cell receptor beta chains were all read from a single sample in a study of a mutant IDH1 vaccine in newly diagnosed glioma. Assay used: immunoSEQ multiplex PCR; TCRdb lists only in-frame clones, some missing. The table shows some 59,000 clones, with 75% to 90% occurring only once. The antigens these receptors bind are not known. Noted time point: week 11, during vaccination. Each dose of the vaccine consisted of 300 ug of mutant IDH1 20-mer peptide, with topical imiquimod. The specimen comprised PBMCs, sampled from a glioma patient whose treatment included an IDH1 peptide vaccine. The receptors shown here come from a man aged 35 to 55 with glioma.

This chain links TRBV11-2 with TRBJ2-2, with no clear D. V shed 1 base and J shed 1 base, with 13 bases lying between them. CDR3 length equals 17 residues. Germline V gene sequence: CDR1 SGHAT, CDR2 FQNNGV. In DNA form, the CDR3 reads TGTGCCAGCAGCTTAGTCTTAGCTCCCCAGAACACCGGGGAGCTGTTTTTT. Protein sequence: CASSLVLAPQNTGELFF.

V and J are TRBV28 and TRBJ1-1; 7 bases map to TRBD1. Per germline, CDR1 MDHEN and CDR2 SYDVKM. J lost 6 bases, V lost 7 bases, and 8 bases had no gene match. The length of the CDR3 is 13 residues. CDR3 residues: CASKGPQGPEAFF. For the CDR3, the DNA is TGTGCCAGCAAAGGGCCACAGGGGCCTGAAGCTTTCTTT.

On this clone itself: An end of the junction does not agree with germline; a read error may underlie this. This chain links TRBV5-4 with TRBJ2-2; D may be TRBD1 (5 bases). Germline CDR1 is SGHNT and CDR2 is YYREEE (reference sequence). The CDR3 consists of 16 residues. CDR3 sequence: CASSLGRQFNTRELFF. CDR3 nucleotides: TGTGCCAGCAGCTTGGGGAGACAGTTTAACACCAGGGAGCTGTTTTTT.

J is TRBJ2-3 and V is TRBV5-3; D is undetermined. TRBV5-3 is assigned to the ORF class and has an uncertain function. The CDR3 consists of 14 residues. The V end lost 5 bases, the J end lost 0 bases, and 10 bases lay between the germline ends. The CDR3 reads CARRLTPSTDTQYF. The CDR3 nucleotides are TGTGCCAGAAGACTGACACCTAGCACAGATACGCAGTATTTT.

This sequence joins TRBV18 and TRBJ2-7; D call uncertain. The ends were cut back, 3 bases at V and 0 bases at J, with 12 bases in the middle. Looked up from germline, CDR1 is KGHSH and CDR2 is LQKENI. This CDR3 is 15 amino acids long. CDR3 sequence (DNA): TGTGCCAGCTCACCTCGAGAGGAGAGCTCCTACGAGCAGTACTTC. It codes for CASSPREESSYEQYF.

The rearrangement uses TRBV27 and TRBJ1-2; 12 nucleotides align to TRBD1. The V segment lost 3 bases and the J segment 6 bases; nucleotides outside the gene matches: 14. Germline CDR1 reads MNHEY; CDR2 reads SMNVEV (reference sequence). The CDR3 has 18 amino acids. The CDR3 DNA reads TGTGCCAGCAGTTTCGATGAAGGGGGGACAGGGGGCGCGGATGGCTACACCTTC. Protein: CASSFDEGGTGGADGYTF.

This clone has just a few counts. This chain connects TRBV28 to TRBJ1-5; D perhaps matches TRBD1 (5 bases). The CDR3 sequence is 15 residues long. The germline V gene encodes CDR1 MDHEN and CDR2 SYDVKM. V was cut by 3 bases and J by 6 bases, with 15 bases left in between. The CDR3 spells CASSFSTRAVQPQHF. The CDR3 DNA follows: TGTGCCAGCAGTTTCTCAACCAGGGCAGTTCAGCCCCAGCATTTT. The full variable domain, rest sourced from reference TRBV28 and TRBJ1-5, is DVKVTQSSRYLVKRTGEKVFLECVQDMDHENMFWYRQDPGLGLRLIYFSYDVKMKEKGDIPEGYSVSREKKERFSLILESASTNQTSMYLCASSFSTRAVQPQHFGDGTRLSIL.

This clone came up once. V and J are TRBV18 and TRBJ1-1, with 8 bases aligning to TRBD1. The CDR3 extends over 15 amino acids. Germline V gene sequence: CDR1 KGHSH, CDR2 LQKENI. V was pared by 5 bases and J by 3 bases, with 8 bases of the junction left unmatched. The CDR3 here is CASSTGTGSDTEAFF. In nucleotides, the CDR3 is TGTGCCAGCTCAACTGGGACAGGATCAGACACTGAAGCTTTCTTT.

This clone has a single count. The V call is TRBV4-3, the J call TRBJ2-2; 10 bases match TRBD2. The ends lost 4 bases at V and 6 bases at J; junction bases unmatched: 11. The CDR3 sequence is 17 residues long. Germline CDR1 is LGHNA and CDR2 is YSLEER. In nucleotides, the CDR3 is TGCGCCAGCAGCCCCCAGATTGGGCTAGCGGGAGCCGGGGAGCTGTTTTTT. It yields the protein CASSPQIGLAGAGELFF.

The CDR3: CASSAKDEQYF. CDR3 in DNA: TGTGCCAGCAGTGCTAAAGACGAGCAGTACTTC. The chain combines TRBV28 with TRBJ2-7, with D hard to call. V lost 5 bases and J lost 5, with 7 bases in between. The CDR3 is made up of 11 amino acids. CDR1 is MDHEN and CDR2 is SYDVKM in the germline V gene.

The chain employs TRBV11-3 and TRBJ2-1, with a tentative D call TRBD2 (5 bases). CDR1 SGHNT and CDR2 YENEEA come from the germline V gene. This CDR3 has 15 amino acids. Trimming pared 1 base from V and 1 base from J, leaving 8 bases between. The CDR3 coding sequence is TGTGCCAGCAGCTTAGGCCCGGGGTCCTACAATGAGCAGTTCTTC. Protein product: CASSLGPGSYNEQFF.

The chain recombines TRBV28 with TRBJ2-6, with D perhaps given as TRBD1 or TRBD2 (6 bases each). Trimming pared 6 bases from V and 0 bases from J, leaving 15 bases between. Per the germline V gene, CDR1 is MDHEN and CDR2 is SYDVKM. The CDR3 is 17 amino acids. CDR3 DNA: TGTGCCAGCAGAGGGGGGACTTACAGCTCTGGGGCCAACGTCCTGACTTTC. It encodes CASRGGTYSSGANVLTF.

The J gene is TRBJ1-3, the V gene TRBV5-1; perhaps TRBD1 as D (5 bases). The CDR3 is 15 residues long. Trimming left V 0 bases short and J 0 bases short, with 7 bases between. Germline-derived CDR1 and CDR2 are SGHRS and YFSETQ. CDR3 nucleotide sequence: TGCGCCAGCAGCTTGGAGGGGTACTCTGGAAACACCATATATTTT. Its protein product is CASSLEGYSGNTIYF.

The V gene is TRBV10-3, the J gene TRBJ2-7, with D perhaps TRBD1 (6 bases). This CDR3 is 15 amino acids long. The V gene's germline CDR1 is ENHRY and CDR2 SYGVKD. V shed 6 bases and J shed 0 bases, with 15 bases lying between them. The DNA for the CDR3 is TGTGCCATCAGCTTGGGGGCTGAGAGCTCCTACGAGCAGTACGTC. This translates into CAISLGAESSYEQYV.

The V gene is TRBV5-8, the J gene TRBJ2-5; 8 nucleotides line up with TRBD1. The trim removed 6 bases at V and 4 bases at J, leaving 17 bases unmatched. This CDR3 spans 17 amino acids. Germline lookup yields CDR1 SGHTS and CDR2 YDEGEE. The CDR3 here is CASTPLRSARGLETQYF. The CDR3 coding sequence is TGTGCCAGCACCCCGCTCCGGTCCGCCAGGGGGCTAGAGACCCAGTACTTC.

The rearrangement uses TRBV20-1 and TRBJ2-7; no clear D. The ends were cut back, 4 bases at V and 4 bases at J, with 8 bases in the middle. This CDR3 is built from 11 residues. Germline assignment: CDR1 DFQATT and CDR2 SNEGSKA (reference sequence). CDR3 sequence: CSAKTGYEQYF. The CDR3 DNA reads TGCAGTGCTAAAACCGGGTACGAGCAGTACTTC.

The genes are TRBV6-6 and TRBJ2-5; 7 positions match TRBD2. J was trimmed by 5 bases and V by 8 bases; bases with no gene match: 14. Germline V gives CDR1 MNHNY, CDR2 SVGAGI (reference sequence). The CDR3 loop spans 15 amino acids. The CDR3 here is CASWVAGLPGETQYF. In DNA form, the CDR3 reads TGTGCCAGCTGGGTAGCGGGCCTCCCCGGGGAGACCCAGTACTTC.

The CDR3: CASRVENNEQFF. Written as DNA, the CDR3 is TGCGCCAGCAGGGTGGAAAACAATGAGCAGTTCTTC. The chain couples TRBV5-1 to TRBJ2-1; D uncertain. The V and J ends lost 5 bases and 5 bases respectively, with 8 bases between them. This CDR3 region has 12 residues. Per the germline V gene, CDR1 is SGHRS and CDR2 is YFSETQ.

The rearrangement uses TRBV19 and TRBJ1-3; D is possibly TRBD1 (6 bases). Per germline, CDR1 LNHDA and CDR2 SQIVND (reference sequence). V shed 6 bases and J shed 0 bases, with 15 bases lying between them. The CDR3 contains 16 residues. The CDR3 loop reads CASRPTGSFSGNTIYF. The CDR3 DNA reads TGTGCCAGTAGGCCTACAGGGTCTTTCTCTGGAAACACCATATATTTT.

The gene calls are TRBV9 and TRBJ2-1; TRBD2 matches 11 bases. Germline loops: CDR1 SGDLS, CDR2 YYNGEE. The CDR3 has 15 amino acids. Germline trimming cut 4 bases from V and 4 bases from J; bases unmatched to any gene: 4. As DNA, the CDR3 is TGTGCCAGCAGCCCAAGACTAGCGGGATACAATGAGCAGTTCTTC. Its translation: CASSPRLAGYNEQFF.

This clone was counted once. The sample contains more than one DNA sequence encoding this CDR3. The chain has TRBV20-1 and TRBJ2-5, with a possible D match to TRBD1 (6 bases). Germline lookup yields CDR1 DFQATT and CDR2 SNEGSKA (reference sequence). With 7 bases removed from V and 4 bases from J, the gap between germline ends came to 10 bases. The CDR3 runs 11 residues. Written as DNA, the CDR3 is TGCAGTGAGTCGGACAGAGAGACCCAGTACTTC. Residues: CSESDRETQYF.

V gene TRBV6-5 combines with J gene TRBJ1-1, with 9 bases matching TRBD1. Unmatched junction bases numbered 4, after V lost 1 base and J lost 1 base. The CDR3 is 16 residues long. Germline values: CDR1 MNHEY, CDR2 SVGAGI. The CDR3 DNA reads TGTGCCAGCAGTTACTTTGGGACAGGGAGGAACACTGAAGCTTTCTTT. Translated: CASSYFGTGRNTEAFF.

The rearrangement joins TRBV10-1 to TRBJ1-2; no clear D. The ends were cut back, 3 bases at V and 5 bases at J, with 10 bases in the middle. In germline, CDR1 is WNHNN, CDR2 SYGVQD (reference sequence). The CDR3 contains 13 residues. CDR3 residues: CASSETEPYGYTF. The CDR3 nucleotides are TGCGCCAGCAGTGAAACAGAGCCTTATGGCTACACCTTC.

The chain uses TRBV7-9 and TRBJ2-6; tentative D call: TRBD1 (5 bases). CDR3 length equals 15 residues. V was shortened by 2 bases and J by 2 bases, with 7 bases between the two germline ends. Germline-derived CDR1 and CDR2 are SEHNR and FQNEAQ (reference sequence). In DNA form, the CDR3 reads TGTGCCAGCAGCTTAAGGGGAACTGGGGCCAACGTCCTGACTTTC. Translating it yields CASSLRGTGANVLTF.